This TCR beta chain is drawn from a study of T cells after yellow fever vaccination (dated by TCRdb to the late 2010s). Notes on the research overall: Using CD3, CD45RA, CCR7 and CD95 staining, memory subsets (EM, EMRA, CM and Tscm) were sorted on a BD FACS Aria III. Bulk TCR alpha and beta repertoires were sequenced longitudinally to track T-cell clones before and after primary and booster YFV17D yellow fever vaccination. Libraries from fractions with low cell numbers were prepared with the SMART-Seq v4 Ultra Low Input RNA kit. Blood was drawn at multiple timepoints before and after primary and secondary immunization, with bulk PBMC replicates and cell subsets isolated. Two healthy male donors, one aged 18 to 30 and one aged 30 to 40 years, made up the cohort. Memory subsets were sorted on days 0, 15 and 45 and at 18 months following primary vaccination, and on days 0, 15 and 45 following the 30-year booster. General findings and caveats noted by the study authors: The secondary T-cell response was weaker than the primary response but faster, peaking on day 5 instead of day 15. After the booster, most clones that had expanded after primary vaccination were detected again (about 97% of CD4 and roughly 86% of CD8), suggesting broad maintenance of memory. In the sorted memory subsets on day 0, nearly all of the vaccine-responding clonotypes fell below detection. Only two donors were included in the study, so the extent to which the findings can be generalized is limited. Computational filtering was needed because FACS-sorted repertoires could contain abundant contaminating clonotypes from the bulk population. A small fraction of clonotypes appeared in both the CD4 and CD8 compartments, likely as a result of convergent recombination.

At least ten counts were recorded for this clonotype. No clone much larger than this one lies a single base away; base qualities are absent. The cysteine opens and the phenylalanine closes a CDR3 of 13 amino acids. Only CDR3 DNA remains: 39 bases, in frame from the first base. The germline V gene encodes CDR1 SQVTM and CDR2 ANQGSEA. V loses 8 bases, J loses 3 bases, and the germline ends lie 16 bases apart. TCR cDNA was made using 5'RACE template switching, a step that added a universal primer site and unique molecular identifiers. Priming of cDNA synthesis was performed from both the TCR alpha and TCR beta constant segments. Library amplification used two PCR steps, and the second PCR step added sample barcodes and sequencing adapters. Sequencing of libraries was performed on Illumina HiSeq 2500 (2x100 bp) or NovaSeq (2x150 bp). Turning to the authors' computational methods: Demultiplexing of reads and collapsing into UMI consensus sequences were performed with MIGEC, and V(D)J alignment was carried out with MiXCR. Vaccine-responding clonotypes were identified with edgeR using replicate PBMC samples, with FDR below 0.01 and a log2 fold change above 5 up to day 15 being required. Each bulk clonotype was labeled CD4 or CD8 based on which sequenced repertoire, CD4 or CD8, contained the clonotype at higher abundance. To estimate the distribution of each clone across memory phenotypes, clonotype frequencies in memory subsets were weighted by FACS-sorted cell numbers. TCRdb reanalyzed the raw reads on its own, using fastp at Q25 for trimming and MiXCR for clone calling, and kept in-frame beta chains. Every distinct CDR3 protein forms one entry, paired with its most common genes and DNA. For this entry, the V and J calls and clone size follow TCRdb and not the study's own pipeline. The sample profile shows approximately 32,000 distinct CDR3 sequences; 6.5% to 8% of them were found once. 20% to 25% of the sample belongs to the ten largest clones.

The treatment or condition label, as the study defines it: live attenuated yellow fever vaccine strain. A standard Ficoll-Paque protocol was used to isolate PBMCs from peripheral blood. RNA from sorted memory subsets was extracted with the RNeasy Micro Kit. The chain is made from TRBV29-1 and TRBJ1-1; confidence is insufficient to name the D gene. This specimen consisted of PBMCs, either bulk or a sorted T-cell subset (CD4+, CD8+, memory, or dextramer-sorted; not recorded which), obtained on the day of the first yellow fever vaccination. The TCR comes from a man aged 18 to 30 who received the YFV17D yellow fever vaccine. CDR3 reads: CSFNRNMDTEAFF. The DNA sequence is given as TGCAGCTTTAATAGGAATATGGACACTGAAGCTTTCTTT.